This T cell receptor beta chain was captured by sequencing in a study of T-cell memory formation after mild COVID-19. Study in general: Largely, the TCR clusters proved donor specific.

MiXCR was run by TCRdb on the 5' RACE reads, yielding one entry per CDR3 protein. Of about 190,000 distinct CDR3 sequences in the sample, over 9.5% were seen once. General study points: Some responding clones appeared in pre-infection memory, suggesting cross-reactive memory joined. CD4+ contracting clones were found mainly in CM and EM, and CD8+ ones in EMRA.

This CDR3 spans 14 amino acids. Germline lookup yields CDR1 MNHNS and CDR2 SASEGT. V lost 3 bases and J 2 bases, leaving 10 bases between the germline ends. Comments on this clonotype: Its matching antigen is unknown.

The genes are TRBV6-1 and TRBJ1-1; D may be TRBD1 (6 bases). Sample: PBMCs or a T cell subset sorted from them (not recorded which). The sequence derives from a man aged 18 to 30 who had mild COVID-19 (a few samples of this study predate the infection). Cell type and time point are not known. CDR3 nucleotides: TGTGCCAGCAGTGATCAGGGGACCAACACTGAAGCTTTCTTT. It is translated as CASSDQGTNTEAFF.